Below are 9 T cell receptor beta chains sequenced from a single sample in a study of T cell responses to AZD1222 COVID-19 vaccine. The method was immunoSEQ multiplex PCR; TCRdb's version includes in-frame clones alone and lacks a portion of them. The sample yields some 150,000 clones, about 91% seen once. Sequenced material: peripheral blood, taken on day 0 of MenACWY control vaccination. These TCRs come from an adult in good health.

The rearrangement uses TRBV4-2 and TRBJ2-5, with D uncertain. From germline, CDR1 is LGHNA and CDR2 YNFKEQ. With 0 bases removed from V and 6 bases from J, the gap between germline ends came to 17 bases. This CDR3 has 16 amino acids. The CDR3 sequence: CASSQDPHSWDQTQYF. Here the CDR3 DNA reads TGTGCCAGCAGCCAAGATCCCCACAGTTGGGATCAGACCCAGTACTTC.

The J gene is TRBJ2-1, the V gene TRBV24-1; TRBD1 agrees at 10 bases. The germline gives CDR1 KGHDR, CDR2 SFDVKD. The V segment lost 5 bases and the J segment 15 bases; nucleotides outside the gene matches: 18. This CDR3 is built from 16 residues. This CDR3 is CATSGPKGTGAEESFF. The CDR3 nucleotides are TGTGCCACCAGTGGGCCCAAAGGGACAGGGGCCGAGGAGTCGTTCTTC.

The chain combines TRBV6-1 with TRBJ1-2; D may be TRBD1 (5 bases). Germline CDR1 is MNHNS and CDR2 is SASEGT. V was shortened by 0 bases and J by 0 bases, with 14 bases between the two germline ends. CDR3 length: 17 amino acids. CDR3 loop: CASSEARDGRANYGYTF. The CDR3 DNA is TGTGCCAGCAGTGAAGCGCGGGACGGCCGAGCTAACTATGGCTACACCTTC.

The chain joins TRBV4-1 to TRBJ2-4; D not resolved. The germline gives CDR1 MGHRA, CDR2 YSYEKL. V was cut by 4 bases and J by 2 bases, with 9 bases left in between. This CDR3 region has 14 residues. The DNA of the CDR3 is TGCGCCAGCAGCCCCCAACTCTCCAAAAACATTCAGTACTTC. Its protein product is CASSPQLSKNIQYF.

The chain has TRBV27 and TRBJ2-7; 14 bases are shared with TRBD2. Germline CDR1 reads MNHEY; CDR2 reads SMNVEV (reference sequence). The CDR3 loop spans 21 amino acids. The junction had 17 bases not matched to a gene; V was cut back by 4 bases and J by 0 bases. The CDR3 loop is CASSYRMRTSGRPVDSYEQYF. In DNA, the CDR3 is TGTGCCAGCAGTTATCGGATGAGGACTAGCGGGAGGCCGGTTGACTCCTACGAGCAGTACTTC.

The chain joins TRBV10-1 to TRBJ1-5; D remains unclear. The CDR3 is 19 amino acids. V was shortened by 10 bases and J by 3 bases, with 31 bases between the two germline ends. The V gene's germline CDR1 is WNHNN and CDR2 SYGVQD (reference sequence). The CDR3 here is CATRSPTGVRRRDNQPQHF. The CDR3 region has the DNA TGCGCCACCCGGTCTCCCACCGGAGTGAGGAGGAGGGACAATCAGCCCCAGCATTTT.

This clone is a singleton in its sample. The chain carries TRBV30 and TRBJ1-6, with unresolved D. The CDR3 consists of 13 residues. Germline assignment: CDR1 GTSNPN and CDR2 SVGIG (reference sequence). V shed 3 bases and J shed 3 bases, with 6 bases lying between them. The CDR3 loop is CAWRVGYNSPLHF. CDR3 nucleotide sequence: TGTGCCTGGAGGGTGGGCTATAATTCACCCCTCCACTTT.

V usage is TRBV20-1 and J usage is TRBJ1-6; D remains unclear. The CDR3 is 11 amino acids. Germline V gene sequence: CDR1 DFQATT, CDR2 SNEGSKA (reference sequence). V gave up 6 bases and J gave up 5 bases, with 5 bases separating them. The DNA of the CDR3 is TGCAGTGCACAACATAATTCACCCCTCCACTTT. Translating gives CSAQHNSPLHF.

V usage is TRBV3-1 (or the pseudogene TRBV3-2) and J usage is TRBJ2-2; 8 bases align to TRBD2. V was clipped by 6 bases and J by 2 bases; unmatched bases: 2. Germline V gene sequence: CDR1 LGHDT, CDR2 YNNKEL (reference sequence). CDR3 length equals 14 residues. Written as DNA, the CDR3 is TGTGCCAGCAGTGGACTAGCTAACACCGGGGAGCTGTTTTTT. It encodes CASSGLANTGELFF.